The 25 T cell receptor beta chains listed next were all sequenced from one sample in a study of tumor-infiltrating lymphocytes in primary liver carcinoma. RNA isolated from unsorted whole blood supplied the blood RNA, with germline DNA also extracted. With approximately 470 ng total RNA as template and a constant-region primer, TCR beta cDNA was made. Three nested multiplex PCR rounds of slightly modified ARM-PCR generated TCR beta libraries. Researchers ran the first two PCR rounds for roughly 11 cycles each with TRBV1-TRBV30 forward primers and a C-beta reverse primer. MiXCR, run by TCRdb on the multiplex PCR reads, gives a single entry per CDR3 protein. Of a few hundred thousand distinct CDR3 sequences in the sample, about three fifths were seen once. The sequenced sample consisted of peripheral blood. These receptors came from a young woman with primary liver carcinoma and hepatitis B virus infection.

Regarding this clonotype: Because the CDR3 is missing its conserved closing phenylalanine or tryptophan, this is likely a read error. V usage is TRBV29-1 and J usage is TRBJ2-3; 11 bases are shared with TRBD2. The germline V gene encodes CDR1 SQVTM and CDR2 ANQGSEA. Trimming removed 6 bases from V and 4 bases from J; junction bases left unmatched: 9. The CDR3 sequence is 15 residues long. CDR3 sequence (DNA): TGCAGCGTGGAGGTAGCGGGAGGGTGGGCAGATACGCAGTATTTA. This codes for CSVEVAGGWADTQYL.

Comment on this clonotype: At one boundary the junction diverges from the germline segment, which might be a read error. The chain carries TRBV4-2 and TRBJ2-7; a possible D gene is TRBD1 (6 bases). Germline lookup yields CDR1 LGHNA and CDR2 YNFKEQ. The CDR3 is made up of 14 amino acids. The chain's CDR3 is CASSQHPGVYDQYF. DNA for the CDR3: TGTGCCAGCAGCCAACATCCAGGGGTCTACGACCAGTACTTC.

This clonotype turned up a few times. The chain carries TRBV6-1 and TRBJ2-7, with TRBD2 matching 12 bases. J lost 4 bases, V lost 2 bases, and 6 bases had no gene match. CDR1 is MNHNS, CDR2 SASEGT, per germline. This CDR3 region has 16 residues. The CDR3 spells CASSERLAGGLYEQYF. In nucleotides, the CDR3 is TGTGCCAGCAGTGAAAGGCTAGCGGGAGGGCTGTACGAGCAGTACTTC.

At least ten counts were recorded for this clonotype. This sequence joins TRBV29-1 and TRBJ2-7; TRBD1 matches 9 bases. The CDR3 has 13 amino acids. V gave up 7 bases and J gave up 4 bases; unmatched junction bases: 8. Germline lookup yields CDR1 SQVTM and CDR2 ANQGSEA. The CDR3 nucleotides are TGCAGCGCATCCGGGACAGGGTTGTACGAGCAGTACTTC. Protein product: CSASGTGLYEQYF.

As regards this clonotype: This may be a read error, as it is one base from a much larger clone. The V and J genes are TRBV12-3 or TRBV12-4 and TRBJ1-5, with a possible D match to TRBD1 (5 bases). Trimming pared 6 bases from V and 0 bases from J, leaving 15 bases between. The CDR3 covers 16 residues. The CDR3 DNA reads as TGTGCCAGCAGACAGGACCTGGGGGATAGCAATCAGCCCCAGCATTTT. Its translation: CASRQDLGDSNQPQHF.

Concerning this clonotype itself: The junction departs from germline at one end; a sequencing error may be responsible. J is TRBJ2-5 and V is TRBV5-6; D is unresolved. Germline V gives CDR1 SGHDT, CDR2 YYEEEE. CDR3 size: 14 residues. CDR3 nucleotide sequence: TGTGCCTGCAGCTTGGGCGCGTTACAAGAGACCCAGTACTTC. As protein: CACSLGALQETQYF. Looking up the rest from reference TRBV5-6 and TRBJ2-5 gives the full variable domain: DAGVTQSPTHLIKTRGQQVTLRCSPKSGHDTVSWYQQALGQGPQFIFQYYEEEERQRGNFPDRFSGHQFPNYSSELNVNALLLGDSALYLCACSLGALQETQYFGPGTRLLVL.

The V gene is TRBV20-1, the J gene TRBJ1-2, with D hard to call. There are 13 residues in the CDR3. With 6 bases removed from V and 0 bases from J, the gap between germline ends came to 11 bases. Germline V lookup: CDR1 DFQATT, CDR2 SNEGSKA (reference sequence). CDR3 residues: CSAGSTTNYGYTF. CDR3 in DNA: TGCAGTGCCGGGAGTACTACTAACTATGGCTACACCTTC.

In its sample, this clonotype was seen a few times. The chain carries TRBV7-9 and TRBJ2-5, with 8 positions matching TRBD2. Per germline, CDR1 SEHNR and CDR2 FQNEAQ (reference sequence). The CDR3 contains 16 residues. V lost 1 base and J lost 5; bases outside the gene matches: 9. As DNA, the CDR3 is TGTGCCAGCAGCTTAGGACGGGAGGGCCGATGGGAGACCCAGTACTTC. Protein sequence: CASSLGREGRWETQYF.

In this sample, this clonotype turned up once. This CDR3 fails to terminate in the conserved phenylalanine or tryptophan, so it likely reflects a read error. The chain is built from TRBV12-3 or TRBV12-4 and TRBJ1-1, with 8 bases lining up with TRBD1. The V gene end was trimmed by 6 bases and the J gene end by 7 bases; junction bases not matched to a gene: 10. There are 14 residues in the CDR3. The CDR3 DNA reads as TGTGCCAGCAGCCGCGCAGGGGGCAGGCGTGAAGCTTTCCTT. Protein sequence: CASSRAGGRREAFL.

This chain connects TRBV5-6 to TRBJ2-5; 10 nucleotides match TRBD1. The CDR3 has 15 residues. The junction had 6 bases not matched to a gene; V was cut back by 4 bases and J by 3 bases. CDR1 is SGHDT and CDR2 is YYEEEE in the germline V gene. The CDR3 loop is CASSATGQGKETQYF. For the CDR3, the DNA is TGTGCCAGCAGCGCGACGGGACAGGGGAAAGAGACCCAGTACTTC.

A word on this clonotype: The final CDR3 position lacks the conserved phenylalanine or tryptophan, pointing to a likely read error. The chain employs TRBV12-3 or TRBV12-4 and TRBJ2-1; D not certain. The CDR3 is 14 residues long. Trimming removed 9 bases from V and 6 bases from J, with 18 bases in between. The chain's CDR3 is CASHSRVSINEQFL. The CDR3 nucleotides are TGTGCCAGTCACTCCCGTGTTAGCATCAATGAGCAGTTCCTC.

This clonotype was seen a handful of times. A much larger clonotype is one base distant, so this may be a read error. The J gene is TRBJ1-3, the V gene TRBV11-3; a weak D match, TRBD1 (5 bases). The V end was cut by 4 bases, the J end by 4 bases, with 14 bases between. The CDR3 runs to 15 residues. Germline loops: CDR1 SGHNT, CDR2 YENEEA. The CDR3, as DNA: TGTGCCAGCAGCTCGAGGGGCAGTCAAGGAAACACCATATATTTT. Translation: CASSSRGSQGNTIYF.

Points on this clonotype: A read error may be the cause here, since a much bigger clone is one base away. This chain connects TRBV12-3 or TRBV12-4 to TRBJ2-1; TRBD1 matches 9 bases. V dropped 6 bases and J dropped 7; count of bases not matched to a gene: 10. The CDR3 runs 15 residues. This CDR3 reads CASSPETGGINEQFF. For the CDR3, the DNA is TGTGCCAGCAGCCCGGAGACAGGGGGAATAAATGAGCAGTTCTTC.

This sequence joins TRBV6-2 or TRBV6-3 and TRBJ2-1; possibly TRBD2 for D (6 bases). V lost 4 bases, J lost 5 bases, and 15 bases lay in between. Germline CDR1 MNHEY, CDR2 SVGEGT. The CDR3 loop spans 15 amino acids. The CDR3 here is CASSLALAAHNEQFF. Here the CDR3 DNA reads TGTGCCAGCAGTTTAGCACTAGCAGCTCACAATGAGCAGTTCTTC.

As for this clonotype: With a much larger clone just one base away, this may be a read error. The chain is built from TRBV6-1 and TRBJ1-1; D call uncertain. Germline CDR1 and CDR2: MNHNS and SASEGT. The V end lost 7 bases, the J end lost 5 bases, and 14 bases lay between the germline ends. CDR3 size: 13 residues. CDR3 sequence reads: CASNYLRATEAFF. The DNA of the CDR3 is TGTGCCAGCAATTACCTCCGGGCTACTGAAGCTTTCTTT.

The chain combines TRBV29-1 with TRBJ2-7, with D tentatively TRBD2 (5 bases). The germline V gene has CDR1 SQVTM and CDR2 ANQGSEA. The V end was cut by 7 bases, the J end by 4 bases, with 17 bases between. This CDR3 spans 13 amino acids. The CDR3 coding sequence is TGCAGCGCTGAGACCCCGTGGGAGTACGAGCAGTACTTC. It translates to CSAETPWEYEQYF.

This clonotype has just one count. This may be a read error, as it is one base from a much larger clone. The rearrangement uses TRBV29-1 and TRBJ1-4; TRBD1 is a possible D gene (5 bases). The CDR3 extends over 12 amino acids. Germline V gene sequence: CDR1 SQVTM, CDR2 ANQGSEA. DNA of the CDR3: TGCAGCGCCGGGGACGGGAATGACAAACTGTTTTTT. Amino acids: CSAGDGNDKLFF. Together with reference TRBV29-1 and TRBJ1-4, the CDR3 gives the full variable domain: SAVISQKPSRDICQRGTSLTIQCQVDSQVTMMFWYRQQPGQSLTLIATANQGSEATYESGFVIDKFPISRPNLTFSTLTVSNMSPEDSSIYLCSAGDGNDKLFFGSGTQLSVL.

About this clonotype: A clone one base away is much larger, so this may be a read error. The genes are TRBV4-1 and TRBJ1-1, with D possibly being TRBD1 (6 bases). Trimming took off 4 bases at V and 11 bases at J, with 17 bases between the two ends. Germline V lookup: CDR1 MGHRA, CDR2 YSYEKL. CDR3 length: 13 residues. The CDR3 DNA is TGCGCCAGCAGCCGAGATTTGCGGGGGCCGGCTTTCTTT. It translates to CASSRDLRGPAFF.

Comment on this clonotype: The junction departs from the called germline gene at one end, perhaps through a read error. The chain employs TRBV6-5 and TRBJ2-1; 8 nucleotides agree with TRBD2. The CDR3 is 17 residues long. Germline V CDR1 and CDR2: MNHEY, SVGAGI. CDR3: CASNYSWASGSANEQFF. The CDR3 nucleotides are TGTGCTAGCAATTACTCGTGGGCAAGCGGGAGTGCGAATGAGCAGTTCTTC.

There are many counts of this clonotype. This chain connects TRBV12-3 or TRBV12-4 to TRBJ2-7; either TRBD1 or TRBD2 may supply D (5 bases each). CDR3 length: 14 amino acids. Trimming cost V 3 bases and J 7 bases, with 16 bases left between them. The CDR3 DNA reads TGTGCCAGCAGTTTTAAAACAGGAGGCAGAGAGCAGTACTTC. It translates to CASSFKTGGREQYF.

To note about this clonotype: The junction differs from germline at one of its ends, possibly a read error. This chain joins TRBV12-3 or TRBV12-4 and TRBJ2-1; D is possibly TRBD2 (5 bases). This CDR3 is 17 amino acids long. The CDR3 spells CASSPRRDGSSYNEQSF. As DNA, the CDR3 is TGTGCCAGCAGCCCCCGTCGGGATGGGAGCTCCTACAATGAGCAGTCCTTC.

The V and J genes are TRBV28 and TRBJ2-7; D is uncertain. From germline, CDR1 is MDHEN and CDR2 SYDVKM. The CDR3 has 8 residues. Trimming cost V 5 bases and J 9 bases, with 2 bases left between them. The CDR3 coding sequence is TGTGCCAGCAGTATGCAGTACTTC. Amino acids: CASSMQYF.

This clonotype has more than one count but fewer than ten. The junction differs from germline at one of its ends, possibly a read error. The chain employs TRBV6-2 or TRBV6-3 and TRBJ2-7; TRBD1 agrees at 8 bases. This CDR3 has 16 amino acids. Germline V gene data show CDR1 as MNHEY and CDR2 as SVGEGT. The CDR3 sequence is CASRRLAGGGQGERYF. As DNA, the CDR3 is TGTGCCAGTAGACGTCTGGCCGGGGGAGGACAGGGAGAGCGGTACTTC.

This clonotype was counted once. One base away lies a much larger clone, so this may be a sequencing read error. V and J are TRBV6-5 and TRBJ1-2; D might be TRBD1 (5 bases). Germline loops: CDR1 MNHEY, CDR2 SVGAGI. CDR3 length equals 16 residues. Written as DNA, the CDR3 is TGTGCCAGCTGTTACTCCCCGGGGGGGGATAACTATGGCTACACCTTC. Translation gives CASCYSPGGDNYGYTF.

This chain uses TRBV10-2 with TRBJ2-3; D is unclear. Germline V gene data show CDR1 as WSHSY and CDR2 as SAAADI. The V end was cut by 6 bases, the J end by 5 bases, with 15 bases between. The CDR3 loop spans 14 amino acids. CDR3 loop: CASRGIPVGDTQYF. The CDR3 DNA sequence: TGCGCCAGCAGGGGGATCCCCGTTGGAGATACGCAGTATTTT.